These 22 T cell receptor beta chains were sequenced from one sample in a study of a mutant IDH1 vaccine in newly diagnosed glioma. Time point: week 35, safety follow-up. The investigators gave 300 ug of mutant IDH1 20-mer peptide in each vaccine dose, together with topical imiquimod. TCRdb's copy holds only in-frame clones and misses some; the assay was immunoSEQ multiplex PCR. In the table there are about 32,000 clones, around 84% of which are singletons. These TCRs' antigens remain unknown. Sequences were derived from PBMCs, sampled from a glioma patient whose treatment included an IDH1 peptide vaccine. These receptors all stem from a woman between 18 and 29 years old with glioma.

The chain links TRBV7-3 to TRBJ2-3; 10 bases are shared with TRBD2. This CDR3 has 18 residues. Germline V gives CDR1 SGHTA, CDR2 FQGTGA. J gave up 6 bases and V 2 bases, and 14 bases lay outside the gene matches. CDR3 loop: CASSLGRLEREGPDTQYF. In nucleotides, the CDR3 is TGTGCCAGCAGCTTAGGGCGGCTCGAGCGGGAGGGCCCGGATACGCAGTATTTT.

The chain combines TRBV9 with TRBJ2-3, with 12 bases that match TRBD2. Germline V lookup: CDR1 SGDLS, CDR2 YYNGEE. CDR3 length equals 16 residues. V lost 4 bases, J lost 2 bases, and 5 bases stayed unmatched. In nucleotides, the CDR3 is TGTGCCAGCAGCCCTCGACTAGCGGGAGTCACAGATACGCAGTATTTT. This encodes CASSPRLAGVTDTQYF.

The chain recombines TRBV11-3 with TRBJ1-4; D unresolved. Germline values: CDR1 SGHNT, CDR2 YENEEA. The ends were cut back, 6 bases at V and 5 bases at J, with 16 bases in the middle. The CDR3 contains 15 residues. CDR3 sequence reads: CASSQTGLGNEKLFF. CDR3 in DNA: TGTGCCAGCAGTCAAACGGGGTTGGGAAATGAAAAACTGTTTTTT.

V usage is TRBV2 and J usage is TRBJ1-5, with D uncertain. The CDR3 runs 13 residues. Between the trimmed V and J ends, which lost 4 bases and 0 bases, there was a span of 4 bases. In germline, CDR1 is SNHLY, CDR2 FYNNEI. This CDR3 is CASSVGSNQPQHF. CDR3 DNA: TGTGCCAGCAGTGTAGGTAGCAATCAGCCCCAGCATTTT.

There are a few counts of this clone. This CDR3 is CASNDQGVLNTEAFF. DNA for the CDR3: TGTGCCAGCAACGATCAGGGAGTTTTGAACACTGAAGCTTTCTTT. This rearrangement joins TRBV6-5 to TRBJ1-1, with D possibly TRBD1 on 5 matching bases. Germline CDR1 is MNHEY and CDR2 is SVGAGI. V gave up 7 bases and J gave up 0 bases, with 15 bases separating them. The CDR3 length is 15 residues.

This chain joins TRBV9 and TRBJ2-7; D possibly matches TRBD1 or TRBD2 (6 bases each). The CDR3 extends over 13 amino acids. Per germline, CDR1 SGDLS and CDR2 YYNGEE. V was clipped by 0 bases and J by 6 bases, with 10 bases between them. As DNA, the CDR3 is TGTGCCAGCAGCGTAGACGGGGGCTCCGAGCAGTACTTC. Its protein product is CASSVDGGSEQYF.

This clone was detected only once. The chain links TRBV6-1 to TRBJ2-1, with D perhaps matching TRBD2 (6 bases). Between the trimmed V and J ends, which lost 4 bases and 9 bases, there was a span of 16 bases. The germline V gene encodes CDR1 MNHNS and CDR2 SASEGT. This CDR3 has 14 residues. The CDR3 reads CASSGGRVGGEQFF. For the CDR3, the DNA is TGTGCCAGCAGTGGGGGTAGGGTGGGAGGTGAGCAGTTCTTC.

About this clone: One junction end disagrees with the germline gene, perhaps due to a read error. V gene TRBV2 combines with J gene TRBJ2-7; 8 bases match TRBD1. The CDR3 length is 16 residues. Per germline, CDR1 SNHLY and CDR2 FYNNEI. The CDR3 protein is CASGDRGIYSYYEQYF. The CDR3 region has the DNA TGTGCCAGCGGTGACAGGGGCATATACTCGTACTACGAGCAGTACTTC.

The V call is TRBV30, the J call TRBJ2-7, with D tentatively TRBD2 (7 bases). The V end lost 3 bases, the J end lost 10 bases, and 19 bases lay between the germline ends. The CDR3 sequence is 13 residues long. Germline CDR1 is GTSNPN and CDR2 is SVGIG (reference sequence). The CDR3, as DNA: TGTGCCTGGAGCCCAACGGGGGGCCCGTCCCAGTACTTC. This translates into CAWSPTGGPSQYF.

The chain has TRBV19 and TRBJ1-2; D perhaps matches TRBD1 (5 bases). This CDR3 contains 15 residues. V shed 2 bases and J shed 6 bases, with 16 bases lying between them. Germline values: CDR1 LNHDA, CDR2 SQIVND (reference sequence). CDR3 region: CASSISGVRGNGYTF. CDR3 nucleotide sequence: TGTGCCAGTAGTATATCCGGTGTAAGGGGAAATGGCTACACCTTC.

This chain links TRBV10-3 with TRBJ1-1; D gene uncertain. The CDR3 runs to 15 residues. The germline CDR1 and CDR2 sequences are ENHRY and SYGVKD. Trimming stripped 10 bases from V and 0 bases from J, with 18 bases between. CDR3 in amino acids: CATNGDGEMNTEAFF. CDR3 sequence (DNA): TGTGCCACCAATGGAGACGGCGAAATGAACACTGAAGCTTTCTTT.

CDR3 in amino acids: CASSLANEQFF. DNA for the CDR3: TGCGCCAGCAGCTTGGCCAATGAGCAGTTCTTC. This rearrangement joins TRBV5-1 to TRBJ2-1; no firm D call. Germline assignment: CDR1 SGHRS and CDR2 YFSETQ. The CDR3 has 11 residues. V lost 0 bases, J lost 6 bases, and 1 base lay in between.

V and J are TRBV27 and TRBJ1-1; D is perhaps TRBD1 (5 bases). Trimming removed 5 bases at V and 1 base at J, with 17 bases between. The CDR3 sequence is 16 residues long. The germline V gene has CDR1 MNHEY and CDR2 SMNVEV (reference sequence). The CDR3 DNA is TGTGCCAGCAGTCGGGGACCCGACGCTAGGAACACTGAAGCTTTCTTT. As protein: CASSRGPDARNTEAFF.

The chain has TRBV7-9 and TRBJ1-1, with 9 nucleotides matching TRBD1. This CDR3 spans 18 amino acids. Losses at the gene ends were 5 bases for V and 4 bases for J; bases not matched to a gene: 17. CDR1 is SEHNR, CDR2 FQNEAQ, per germline (reference sequence). The CDR3 region is CASSPDRGISRTGTEAFF. The CDR3 nucleotides are TGTGCCAGCAGCCCAGACAGGGGGATTTCCCGAACCGGCACTGAAGCTTTCTTT.

This clone was seen a handful of times. This chain uses TRBV4-1 with TRBJ2-5, with TRBD1 matching 8 bases. The junction had 6 bases not matched to a gene; V was cut back by 0 bases and J by 3 bases. This CDR3 contains 16 residues. The germline gives CDR1 MGHRA, CDR2 YSYEKL. As DNA, the CDR3 is TGCGCCAGCAGCCAAGAGGGGGGACAGGCTAAAGAGACCCAGTACTTC. Translating gives CASSQEGGQAKETQYF.

This chain uses TRBV30 with TRBJ1-2; 7 bases agree with TRBD1. This CDR3 is built from 15 residues. After removal of 4 bases from V and 6 bases from J, the junction contained 14 bases not matched to a gene. Germline CDR1 is GTSNPN and CDR2 is SVGIG (reference sequence). The CDR3 DNA follows: TGTGCCTGGACCGAGGGGGCAGCCCTGCGCGATGGCTACACCTTC. Encoded protein: CAWTEGAALRDGYTF. The complete variable domain, with remaining parts taken from reference TRBV30 and TRBJ1-2, reads SQTIHQWPATLVQPVGSPLSLECTVEGTSNPNLYWYRQAAGRGLQLLFYSVGIGQISSEVPQNLSASRPQDRQFILSSKKLLLSDSGFYLCAWTEGAALRDGYTFGSGTRLTVV.

The chain links TRBV6-1 to TRBJ1-4; 7 positions match TRBD1. This CDR3 contains 16 residues. Germline-derived CDR1 and CDR2 are MNHNS and SASEGT. Trimming took 6 bases from V and 0 from J; bases not matched to a gene: 7. As DNA, the CDR3 is TGTGCCAGCAGGGAAACAGGGGTCGCAACTAATGAAAAACTGTTTTTT. Its protein product is CASRETGVATNEKLFF.

The rearrangement links TRBV28 to TRBJ2-7, with TRBD1 as a possible D gene (6 bases). V was pared by 2 bases and J by 0 bases, with 11 bases between. Looked up from germline, CDR1 is MDHEN and CDR2 is SYDVKM. The CDR3 runs 15 residues. The CDR3 region has the DNA TGTGCCAGCAGTTTAGGGACATCGAGCTCCTACGAGCAGTACTTC. Amino acids: CASSLGTSSSYEQYF.

The chain carries TRBV25-1 and TRBJ2-5; 8 bases match TRBD1. Germline values: CDR1 MGHDK, CDR2 SYGVNS. V lost 5 bases to trimming and J lost 0 bases; unmatched junction nucleotides: 5. This CDR3 is 15 amino acids long. The CDR3 sequence is CASSTDRVYQETQYF. CDR3 bases: TGTGCCAGCAGTACGGACAGGGTGTACCAAGAGACCCAGTACTTC.

This chain links TRBV27 with TRBJ2-5; D call uncertain. V lost 3 bases and J lost 5, with 16 bases in between. Germline CDR1 MNHEY, CDR2 SMNVEV (reference sequence). CDR3 length: 15 residues. CDR3 residues: CASSFNALLGETQYF. CDR3 nucleotides: TGTGCCAGCAGTTTTAACGCCCTACTGGGGGAGACCCAGTACTTC.

This clone was detected only a few times. The chain carries TRBV4-1 and TRBJ1-5; no clear D. The CDR3 extends over 15 amino acids. Germline V gives CDR1 MGHRA, CDR2 YSYEKL. Trimming took off 2 bases at V and 1 base at J, with 9 bases between the two ends. The CDR3 region has the DNA TGCGCCAGCAGCCAAAGAGACACGAGCAATCAGCCCCAGCATTTT. It is translated as CASSQRDTSNQPQHF.

The chain links TRBV7-2 to TRBJ2-7; D remains ambiguous. The CDR3 sequence is 15 residues long. The V gene's germline CDR1 is SGHTA and CDR2 FQGNSA. Deletions cut 1 base from V and 3 bases from J, with 13 bases between. The CDR3 region has the DNA TGTGCCAGCAGCTTAGATTACGGCAGCATCTACGAGCAGTACTTC. It codes for CASSLDYGSIYEQYF.